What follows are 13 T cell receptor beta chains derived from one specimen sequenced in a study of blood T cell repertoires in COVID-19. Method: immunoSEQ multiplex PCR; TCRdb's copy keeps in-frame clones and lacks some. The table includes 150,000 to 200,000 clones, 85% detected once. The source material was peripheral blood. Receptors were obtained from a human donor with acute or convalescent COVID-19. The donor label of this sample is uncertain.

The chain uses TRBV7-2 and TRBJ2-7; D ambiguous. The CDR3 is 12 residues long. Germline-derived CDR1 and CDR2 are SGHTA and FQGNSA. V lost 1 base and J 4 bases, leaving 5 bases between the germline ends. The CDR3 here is CASSLERYEQYF. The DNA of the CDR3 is TGTGCCAGCAGCTTAGAACGGTACGAGCAGTACTTC.

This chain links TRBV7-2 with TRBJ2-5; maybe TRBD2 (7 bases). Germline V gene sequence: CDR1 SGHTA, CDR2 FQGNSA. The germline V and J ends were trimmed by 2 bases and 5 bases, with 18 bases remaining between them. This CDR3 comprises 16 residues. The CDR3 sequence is CASSLRRGGGGETQYF. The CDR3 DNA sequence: TGTGCCAGCAGCTTAAGACGCGGGGGAGGGGGGGAGACCCAGTACTTC.

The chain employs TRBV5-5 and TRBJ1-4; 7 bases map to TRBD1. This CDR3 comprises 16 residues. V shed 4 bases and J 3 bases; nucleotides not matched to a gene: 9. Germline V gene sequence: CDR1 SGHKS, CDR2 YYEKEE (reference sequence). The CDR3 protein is CASSPGRRGPNEKLFF. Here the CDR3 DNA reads TGTGCCAGCAGCCCAGGACGGAGGGGGCCTAATGAAAAACTGTTTTTT.

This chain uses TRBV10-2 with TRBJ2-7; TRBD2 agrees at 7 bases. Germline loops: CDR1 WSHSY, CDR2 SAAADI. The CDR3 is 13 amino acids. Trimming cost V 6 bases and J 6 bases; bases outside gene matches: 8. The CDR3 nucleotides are TGCGCCAGCAGAGCAGGGACTAAGGGCGAGCAGTACTTC. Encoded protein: CASRAGTKGEQYF.

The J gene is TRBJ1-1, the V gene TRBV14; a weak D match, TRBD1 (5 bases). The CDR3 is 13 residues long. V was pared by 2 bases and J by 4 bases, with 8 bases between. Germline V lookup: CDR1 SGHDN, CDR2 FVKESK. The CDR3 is CASSQNRGTEAFF. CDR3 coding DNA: TGTGCCAGCAGCCAAAATAGGGGCACTGAAGCTTTCTTT.

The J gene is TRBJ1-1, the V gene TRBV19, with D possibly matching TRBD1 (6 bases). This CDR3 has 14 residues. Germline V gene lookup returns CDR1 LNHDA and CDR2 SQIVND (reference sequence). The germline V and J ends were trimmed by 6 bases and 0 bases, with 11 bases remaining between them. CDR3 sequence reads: CASSPQGVNTEAFF. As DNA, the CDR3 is TGTGCCAGTAGCCCACAGGGAGTGAACACTGAAGCTTTCTTT.

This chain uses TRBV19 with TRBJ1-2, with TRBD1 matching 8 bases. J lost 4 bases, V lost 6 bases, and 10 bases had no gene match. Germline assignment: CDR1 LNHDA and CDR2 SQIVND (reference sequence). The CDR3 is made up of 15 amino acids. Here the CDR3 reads CASSSPGGQFYGYTF. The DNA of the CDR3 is TGTGCCAGTAGCTCACCAGGGGGCCAATTCTATGGCTACACCTTC.

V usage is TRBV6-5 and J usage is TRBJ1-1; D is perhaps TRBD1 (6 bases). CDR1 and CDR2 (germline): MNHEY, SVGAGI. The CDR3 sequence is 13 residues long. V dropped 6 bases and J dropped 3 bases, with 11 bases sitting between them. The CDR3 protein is CASSNGQHTEAFF. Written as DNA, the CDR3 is TGTGCCAGCAGCAACGGACAGCACACTGAAGCTTTCTTT.

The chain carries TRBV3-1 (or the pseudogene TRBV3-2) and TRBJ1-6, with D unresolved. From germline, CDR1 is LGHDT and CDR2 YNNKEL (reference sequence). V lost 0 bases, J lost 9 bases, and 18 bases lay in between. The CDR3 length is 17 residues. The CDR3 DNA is TGTGCCAGCAGCCAAGATGTACGGTCGAGGCCTCTTTCACCCCTCCACTTT. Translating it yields CASSQDVRSRPLSPLHF.

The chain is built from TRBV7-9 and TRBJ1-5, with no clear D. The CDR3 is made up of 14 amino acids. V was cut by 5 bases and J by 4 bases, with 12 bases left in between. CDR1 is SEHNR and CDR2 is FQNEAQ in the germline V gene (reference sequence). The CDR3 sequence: CASSTLVNNQPQHF. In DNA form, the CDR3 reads TGTGCCAGCAGCACTTTGGTTAATAATCAGCCCCAGCATTTT.

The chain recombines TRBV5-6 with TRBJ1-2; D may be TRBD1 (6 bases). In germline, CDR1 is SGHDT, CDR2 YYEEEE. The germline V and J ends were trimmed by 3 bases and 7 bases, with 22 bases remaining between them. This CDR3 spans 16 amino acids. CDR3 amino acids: CASSSRNRDWISGYTF. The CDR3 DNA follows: TGTGCCAGCAGCTCAAGGAACAGGGATTGGATTTCTGGCTACACCTTC.

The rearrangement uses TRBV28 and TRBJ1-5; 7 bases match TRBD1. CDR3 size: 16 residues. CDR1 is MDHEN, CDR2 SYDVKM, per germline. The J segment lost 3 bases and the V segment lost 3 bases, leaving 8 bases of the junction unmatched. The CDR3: CASSLMGRGNNQPQHF. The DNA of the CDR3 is TGTGCCAGCAGTTTGATGGGCAGGGGGAACAATCAGCCCCAGCATTTT.

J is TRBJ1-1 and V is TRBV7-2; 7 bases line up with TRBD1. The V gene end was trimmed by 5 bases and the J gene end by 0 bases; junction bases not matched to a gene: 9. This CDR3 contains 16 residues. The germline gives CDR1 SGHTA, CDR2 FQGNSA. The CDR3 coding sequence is TGTGCCAGCAGCCCAAGGACAGGACTCATGAACACTGAAGCTTTCTTT. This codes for CASSPRTGLMNTEAFF. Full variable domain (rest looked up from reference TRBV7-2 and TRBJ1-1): GAGVSQSPSNKVTEKGKDVELRCDPISGHTALYWYRQSLGQGLEFLIYFQGNSAPDKSGLPSDRFSAERTGGSVSTLTIQRTQQEDSAVYLCASSPRTGLMNTEAFFGQGTRLTVV.